Listed below are T cell receptor beta chains from one sample, sequenced in a study of shared clonotypes between healthy human individuals. TCRdb keeps only in-frame clones here, not all; method: immunoSEQ multiplex PCR. The sample yields roughly 300,000 clones, about nine tenths seen once. Source material: memory CD8+ T cells sorted from blood. The receptor set was obtained from a man younger than 30 in good health. CDR3s include the opening cysteine and the closing phenylalanine or tryptophan. D genes are given only for firm matches. Only some rows state a clone size, as once, few, many or a class for expanded clones.

TRBV13,.,TRBJ1-2,TRBD1,CASSLGTGEERVYGYTF,TGTGCCAGCAGCTTGGGGACAGGGGAGGAGAGGGTCTATGGCTACACCTTC
TRBV4-3,.,TRBJ2-1,.,CASSHHKWSYNEQFF,TGCGCCAGCAGCCACCATAAATGGTCCTACAATGAGCAGTTCTTC
TRBV2,.,TRBJ2-5,.,CASPPRSGARARETQYF,TGTGCCAGTCCACCCCGCTCCGGCGCAAGGGCCCGGGAGACCCAGTACTTC
TRBV30,.,TRBJ1-2,.,CAWSVLEGGGYTF,TGTGCCTGGAGTGTACTTGAAGGGGGTGGCTACACCTTC
TRBV4-1,.,TRBJ1-6,.,CASSRHRDRYNSPLHF,TGCGCCAGCAGCCGTCACCGGGATCGATATAATTCACCCCTCCACTTT
TRBV11-2,.,TRBJ2-7,.,CASSLDRTAASYEQYF,TGTGCCAGCAGCTTAGATCGAACGGCAGCGTCCTACGAGCAGTACTTC
TRBV2,.,TRBJ2-7,TRBD1,CASSFLGTGAGYEQYF,TGTGCCAGCAGCTTTTTAGGGACAGGGGCAGGCTACGAGCAGTACTTC
TRBV4-3,.,TRBJ2-7,TRBD1,CASSQDLGTGSYEQYF,TGCGCCAGCAGCCAAGATTTGGGGACAGGCTCCTACGAGCAGTACTTC
TRBV5-4,.,TRBJ2-7,.,CASSLFGTPPEQYF,TGTGCCAGCAGCTTGTTCGGGACTCCTCCCGAGCAGTACTTC
TRBV9,.,TRBJ2-3,.,CASSVLLTDTQYF,TGTGCCAGCAGCGTACTTCTCACAGATACGCAGTATTTT
TRBV6-6,.,TRBJ1-5,.,CASSSDSNQPQHF,TGTGCCAGCAGTTCCGATAGCAATCAGCCCCAGCATTTT
TRBV7-2,.,TRBJ1-3,.,CASSLGTTGNTIYF,TGTGCCAGCAGCTTGGGGACAACCGGAAACACCATATATTTT
TRBV2,few,TRBJ1-1,.,CDSQGRYTEAFF,TGTGATTCACAGGGTCGTTACACTGAAGCTTTCTTT
TRBV7-9,.,TRBJ2-3,.,CASSQMRGTPTDTQYF,TGTGCCAGCAGCCAGATGCGCGGGACCCCCACAGATACGCAGTATTTT
TRBV7-9,.,TRBJ1-1,.,CASSLNRWTEAFF,TGTGCCAGCAGCTTAAATAGATGGACTGAAGCTTTCTTT
TRBV5-1,once,TRBJ1-1,.,CASSPDSGGAEAFF,TGCGCCAGCAGCCCTGATTCAGGAGGCGCTGAAGCTTTCTTT
TRBV29-1,.,TRBJ2-1,TRBD2,CSVEREGDLLQFF,TGCAGCGTGGAGCGGGAGGGAGACTTACTGCAGTTCTTC
TRBV4-1,.,TRBJ1-4,TRBD1,CASSQDGDRWNEKLFF,TGCGCCAGCAGCCAAGATGGGGACAGGTGGAATGAAAAACTGTTTTTT
TRBV7-8,.,TRBJ1-3,.,CATRGALGSGNTIYF,TGTGCCACCCGAGGGGCGTTAGGATCTGGAAACACCATATATTTT
TRBV11-2,.,TRBJ1-4,.,CASSLADELFF,TGTGCCAGCAGCTTAGCCGATGAACTGTTTTTT
TRBV6-1,.,TRBJ1-1,.,CASRDHITTEAFF,TGTGCCAGCAGAGACCATATAACCACTGAAGCTTTCTTT
TRBV4-1,.,TRBJ2-1,.,CASSPGQEGGPEQFF,TGCGCCAGCAGCCCAGGACAGGAGGGAGGGCCCGAGCAGTTCTTC
TRBV9,.,TRBJ2-3,TRBD2,CASTHRSGGSTDTQYF,TGTGCCAGCACCCACCGTAGCGGGGGTAGCACAGATACGCAGTATTTT
TRBV9,.,TRBJ1-4,.,CASSVEGENEKLFF,TGTGCCAGCAGCGTAGAAGGGGAGAATGAAAAACTGTTTTTT
TRBV7-9,.,TRBJ2-5,.,CASSAGIDQYF,TGTGCCAGCAGCGCCGGTATCGACCAGTACTTC
TRBV11-2,.,TRBJ1-6,.,CASSQSPGHTSSYNSPLHF,TGTGCCAGCAGCCAGAGCCCGGGACACACGAGCTCCTATAATTCACCCCTCCACTTT
TRBV7-9,.,TRBJ2-4,TRBD2,CASSPKGRDIQYF,TGTGCCAGCAGCCCGAAAGGGAGGGACATTCAGTACTTC
TRBV4-1,.,TRBJ1-5,.,CASSQVSVQPQPQHF,TGCGCCAGCAGCCAAGTTTCAGTACAACCTCAGCCCCAGCATTTT
TRBV7-9,.,TRBJ2-7,.,CASSLGVYEQYF,TGTGCCAGCAGCCTAGGGGTTTACGAGCAGTACTTC
TRBV2,.,TRBJ2-1,.,CASSEESYNEQFF,TGTGCCAGCAGTGAAGAGAGTTACAATGAGCAGTTCTTC
TRBV5-6,.,TRBJ1-1,TRBD1,CASSLSTGVNTEAFF,TGTGCCAGCAGCTTGAGTACAGGGGTGAACACTGAAGCTTTCTTT
TRBV23-1,.,TRBJ2-4,.,CASSQLVPSGALLAKNIQYF,TGCGCCAGCAGTCAATTGGTTCCATCCGGGGCCCTCTTAGCCAAAAACATTCAGTACTTC
TRBV7-6,.,TRBJ2-2,.,CASSQLNLEAAGELFF,TGTGCCAGCAGCCAACTAAATCTCGAGGCGGCGGGGGAGCTGTTTTTT
TRBV11-2,once,TRBJ2-7,TRBD2,CASSHWTSGNEQYF,TGTGCCAGCAGCCATTGGACTAGCGGGAACGAGCAGTACTTC
TRBV6-5,.,TRBJ2-7,.,CASSLGGSYEQYF,TGTGCCAGCAGTTTAGGGGGATCCTACGAGCAGTACTTC
TRBV19,.,TRBJ1-2,TRBD1,CATPSEETGNYGYTF,TGTGCCACCCCCTCAGAAGAGACAGGGAACTATGGCTACACCTTC
TRBV6-1,.,TRBJ2-7,.,CASSERSVSSYEQYF,TGTGCCAGCAGTGAAAGGAGCGTCAGCTCCTACGAGCAGTACTTC
TRBV7-9,.,TRBJ2-7,.,CASSWSYEQYF,TGTGCCAGCAGCTGGAGCTACGAGCAGTACTTC
TRBV13,.,TRBJ2-1,.,CASSPTTGYNEQFF,TGTGCCAGCAGCCCGACTACAGGTTACAATGAGCAGTTCTTC
TRBV5-4,.,TRBJ2-5,TRBD2,CASSPGGFQETQYF,TGTGCCAGCAGCCCGGGGGGGTTCCAAGAGACCCAGTACTTC
TRBV28,.,TRBJ2-7,.,CASSTPGTVYYEQYF,TGTGCCAGCAGTACCCCCGGGACTGTTTACTACGAGCAGTACTTC
TRBV4-3,once,TRBJ2-1,.,CASSQESGYNEQFF,TGCGCCAGCAGCCAAGAATCCGGGTACAATGAGCAGTTCTTC
TRBV18,many,TRBJ1-2,TRBD1,CASSPVGGQGYGYTF,TGTGCCAGCTCACCCGTGGGGGGACAGGGCTATGGCTACACCTTC
TRBV11-2,.,TRBJ2-7,.,CASSLVPGRDEQYF,TGTGCCAGCAGCTTAGTCCCGGGAAGGGACGAGCAGTACTTC
TRBV12-5,.,TRBJ2-1,TRBD2,CASGFLAGDKSGNEQFF,TGTGCTAGTGGTTTTCTAGCGGGAGACAAATCGGGAAATGAGCAGTTCTTC
TRBV28,many,TRBJ1-5,.,CASRQQDYQPQHF,TGTGCCAGCAGACAACAGGATTATCAGCCCCAGCATTTT
TRBV7-9,.,TRBJ2-1,.,CASSPNAHDNEQFF,TGTGCCAGCAGCCCGAACGCCCACGACAATGAGCAGTTCTTC
TRBV28,.,TRBJ2-7,TRBD1,CASSLGPGTGINEQYF,TGTGCCAGCAGTTTGGGCCCCGGGACAGGGATAAACGAGCAGTACTTC
TRBV6-5,.,TRBJ1-1,.,CASSYSSNLHTEAFF,TGTGCCAGCAGTTACTCGAGTAATTTGCACACTGAAGCTTTCTTT
TRBV4-3,.,TRBJ2-7,TRBD1,CASSAVRDSLAYEQYF,TGCGCCAGCAGCGCGGTTAGGGACAGTTTGGCCTACGAGCAGTACTTC
TRBV29-1,.,TRBJ2-3,TRBD2,CSVEPGVRGRATDTQYF,TGCAGCGTTGAGCCTGGGGTACGCGGGAGAGCTACAGATACGCAGTATTTT
TRBV6-6,.,TRBJ2-1,.,CASSQGTNEQFF,TGTGCCAGCAGTCAGGGTACCAATGAGCAGTTCTTC